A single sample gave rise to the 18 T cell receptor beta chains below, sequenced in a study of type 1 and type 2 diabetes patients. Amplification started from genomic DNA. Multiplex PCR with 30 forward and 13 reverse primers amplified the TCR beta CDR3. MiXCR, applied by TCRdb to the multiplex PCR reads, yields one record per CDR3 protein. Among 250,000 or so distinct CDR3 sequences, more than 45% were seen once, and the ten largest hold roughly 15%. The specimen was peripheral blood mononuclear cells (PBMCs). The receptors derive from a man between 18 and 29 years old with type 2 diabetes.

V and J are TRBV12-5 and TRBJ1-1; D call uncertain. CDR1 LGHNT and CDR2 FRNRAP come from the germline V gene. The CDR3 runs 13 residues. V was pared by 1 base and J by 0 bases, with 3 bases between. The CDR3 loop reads CASGLGMNTEAFF. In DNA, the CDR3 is TGTGCTAGTGGTTTGGGCATGAACACTGAAGCTTTCTTT.

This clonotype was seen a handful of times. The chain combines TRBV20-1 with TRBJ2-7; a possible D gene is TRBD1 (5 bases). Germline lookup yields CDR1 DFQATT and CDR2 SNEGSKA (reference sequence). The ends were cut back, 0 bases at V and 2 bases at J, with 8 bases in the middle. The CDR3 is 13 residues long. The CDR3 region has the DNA TGCAGTGCTAGAGAAGGGGCCACCTACGAGCAGTACTTC. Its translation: CSAREGATYEQYF.

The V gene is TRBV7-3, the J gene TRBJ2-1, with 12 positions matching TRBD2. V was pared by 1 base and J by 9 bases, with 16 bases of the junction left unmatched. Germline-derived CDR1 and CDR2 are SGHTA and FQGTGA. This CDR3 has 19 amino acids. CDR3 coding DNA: TGTGCCAGCAGCTTAAGTTTAACTAGCGGGAGGAAATTGCCCGGTGAGCAGTTCTTC. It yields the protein CASSLSLTSGRKLPGEQFF.

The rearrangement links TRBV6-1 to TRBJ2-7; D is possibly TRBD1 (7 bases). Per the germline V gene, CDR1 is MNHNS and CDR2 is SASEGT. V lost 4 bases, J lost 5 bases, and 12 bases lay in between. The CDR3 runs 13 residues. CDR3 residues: CASSGGTVHEQYF. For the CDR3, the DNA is TGTGCCAGCAGTGGCGGGACAGTTCACGAGCAGTACTTC.

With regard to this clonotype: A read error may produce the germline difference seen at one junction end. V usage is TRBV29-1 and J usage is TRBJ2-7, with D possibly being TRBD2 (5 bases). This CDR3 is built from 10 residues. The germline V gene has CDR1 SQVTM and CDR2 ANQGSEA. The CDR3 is CSVLLDGQYF. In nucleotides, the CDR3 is TGTAGCGTCCTTCTTGACGGGCAGTACTTC.

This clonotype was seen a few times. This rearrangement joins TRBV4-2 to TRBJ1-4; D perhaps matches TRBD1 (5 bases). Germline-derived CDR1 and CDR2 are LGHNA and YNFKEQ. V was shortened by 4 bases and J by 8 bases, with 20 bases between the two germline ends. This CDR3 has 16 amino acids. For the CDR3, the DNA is TGTGCCAGCAGCCCTACTTCAGAGGGGATGGACGAAAAACTGTTTTTT. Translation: CASSPTSEGMDEKLFF.

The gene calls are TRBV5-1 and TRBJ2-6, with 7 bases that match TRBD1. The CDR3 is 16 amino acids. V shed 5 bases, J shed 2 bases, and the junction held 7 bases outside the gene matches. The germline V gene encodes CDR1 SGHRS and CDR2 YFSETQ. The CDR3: CASRRTGTPGANVLTF. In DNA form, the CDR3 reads TGCGCCAGCAGGAGGACAGGCACCCCTGGGGCCAACGTCCTGACTTTC.

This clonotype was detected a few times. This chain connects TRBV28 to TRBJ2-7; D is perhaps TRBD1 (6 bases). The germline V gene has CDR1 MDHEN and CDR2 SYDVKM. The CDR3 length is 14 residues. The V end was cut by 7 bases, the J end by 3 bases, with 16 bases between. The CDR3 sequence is CASTRPGHHYEQYF. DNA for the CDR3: TGTGCCAGCACCCGACCGGGACACCACTACGAGCAGTACTTC.

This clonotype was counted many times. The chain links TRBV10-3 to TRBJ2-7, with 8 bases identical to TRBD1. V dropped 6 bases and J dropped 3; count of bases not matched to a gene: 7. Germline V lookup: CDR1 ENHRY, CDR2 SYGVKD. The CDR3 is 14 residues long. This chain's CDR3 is CAIREQGGFYEQYF. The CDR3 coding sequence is TGTGCCATCAGGGAACAGGGGGGTTTCTACGAGCAGTACTTC.

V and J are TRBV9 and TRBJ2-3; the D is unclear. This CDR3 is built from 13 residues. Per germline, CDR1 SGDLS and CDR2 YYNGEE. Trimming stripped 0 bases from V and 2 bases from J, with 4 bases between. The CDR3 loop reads CASSVELTDTQYF. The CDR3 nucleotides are TGTGCCAGCAGCGTAGAGCTCACAGATACGCAGTATTTT.

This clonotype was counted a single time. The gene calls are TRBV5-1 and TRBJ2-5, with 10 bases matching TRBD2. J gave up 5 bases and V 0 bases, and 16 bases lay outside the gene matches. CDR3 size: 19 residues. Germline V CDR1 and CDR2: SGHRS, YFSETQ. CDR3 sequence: CASSLDEENEREGRETQYF. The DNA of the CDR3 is TGCGCCAGCAGCTTGGATGAGGAGAATGAGCGGGAGGGCCGGGAGACCCAGTACTTC. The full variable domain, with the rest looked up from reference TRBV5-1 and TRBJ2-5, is KAGVTQTPRYLIKTRGQQVTLSCSPISGHRSVSWYQQTPGQGLQFLFEYFSETQRNKGNFPGRFSGRQFSNSRSEMNVSTLELGDSALYLCASSLDEENEREGRETQYFGPGTRLLVL.

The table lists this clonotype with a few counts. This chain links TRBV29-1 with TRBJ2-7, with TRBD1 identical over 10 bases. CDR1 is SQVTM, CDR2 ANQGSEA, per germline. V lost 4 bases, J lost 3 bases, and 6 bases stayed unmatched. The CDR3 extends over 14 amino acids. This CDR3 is CSVAPGQGRYEQYF. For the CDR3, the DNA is TGCAGCGTTGCCCCGGGACAGGGGCGCTACGAGCAGTACTTC.

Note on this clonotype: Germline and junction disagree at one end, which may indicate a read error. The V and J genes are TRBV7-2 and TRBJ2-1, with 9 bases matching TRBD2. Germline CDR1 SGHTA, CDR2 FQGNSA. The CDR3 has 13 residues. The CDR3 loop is CAGSLAGGHEQFF. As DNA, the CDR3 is TGTGCCGGCAGCTTGGCGGGAGGGCACGAGCAGTTCTTC.

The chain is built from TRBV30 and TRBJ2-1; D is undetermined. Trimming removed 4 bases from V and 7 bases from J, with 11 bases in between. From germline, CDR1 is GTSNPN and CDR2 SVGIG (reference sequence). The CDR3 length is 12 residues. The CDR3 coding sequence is TGTGCCTGGACCCATGCATGGAATGAGCAGTTCTTC. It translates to CAWTHAWNEQFF.

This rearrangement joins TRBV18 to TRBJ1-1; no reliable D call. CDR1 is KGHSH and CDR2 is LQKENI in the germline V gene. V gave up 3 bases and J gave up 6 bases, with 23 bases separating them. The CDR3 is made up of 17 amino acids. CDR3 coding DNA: TGTGCCAGCTCACCCTCTACATCCTTCTCACTTGCTCCTGAAGCTTTCTTT. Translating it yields CASSPSTSFSLAPEAFF.

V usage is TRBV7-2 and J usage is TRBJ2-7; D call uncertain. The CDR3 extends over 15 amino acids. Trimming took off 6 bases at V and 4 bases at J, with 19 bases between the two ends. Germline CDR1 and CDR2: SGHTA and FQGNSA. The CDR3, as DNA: TGTGCCAGCAGTCCCCGGTGGGTATTGGGATACGAGCAGTACTTC. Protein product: CASSPRWVLGYEQYF. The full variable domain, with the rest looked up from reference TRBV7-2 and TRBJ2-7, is GAGVSQSPSNKVTEKGKDVELRCDPISGHTALYWYRQSLGQGLEFLIYFQGNSAPDKSGLPSDRFSAERTGGSVSTLTIQRTQQEDSAVYLCASSPRWVLGYEQYFGPGTRLTVT.

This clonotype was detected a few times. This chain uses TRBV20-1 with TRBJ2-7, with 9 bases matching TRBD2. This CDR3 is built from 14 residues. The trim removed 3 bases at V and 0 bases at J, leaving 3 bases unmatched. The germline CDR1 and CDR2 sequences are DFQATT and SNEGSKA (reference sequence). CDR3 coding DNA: TGCAGTGCTAGTAGCGGGGGCCCCTCCTACGAGCAGTACTTC. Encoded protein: CSASSGGPSYEQYF.

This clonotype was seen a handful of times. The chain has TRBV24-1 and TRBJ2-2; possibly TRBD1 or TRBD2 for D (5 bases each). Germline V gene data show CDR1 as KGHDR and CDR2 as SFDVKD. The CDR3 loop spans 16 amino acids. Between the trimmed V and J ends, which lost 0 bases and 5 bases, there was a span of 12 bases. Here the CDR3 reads CATSDLSVWGTGELFF. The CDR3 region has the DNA TGTGCCACCAGTGATTTGAGCGTATGGGGGACCGGGGAGCTGTTTTTT.